A selection of T cell receptor beta chains follows, all from one sample in a study of metastatic and nonmetastatic thyroid tumors. With MiXCR, TCRdb reprocessed the PCR reads. The profile covers about 70,000 clones, with less than 20% appearing a single time and more than 10% taken by the ten largest. Sequenced material: blood. These TCRs come from a female donor with papillary thyroid cancer or a benign thyroid nodule (not recorded which). Some clones in this sample may be carry-over from other donors' samples. Both conserved end residues are part of each CDR3. Each record gives: V gene, D gene, CDR3 length, J gene, clone size, CDR3 protein, CDR3 DNA. A D gene is named only where the DNA matches it firmly. Clone size is shown for a subset of rows, as once, few, many or a class of expanded clone.

TRBV4-2	-	14	TRBJ2-2	-	CASSQAAGDGELFF	TGTGCCAGCAGCCAGGCCGCAGGGGACGGGGAGCTGTTTTTT
TRBV4-1	-	14	TRBJ1-2	-	CASSLLKAGAGYTF	TGCGCCAGCAGCCTCTTAAAGGCGGGGGCGGGCTACACCTTC
TRBV2	-	12	TRBJ2-7	-	CASSHADYEQYF	TGTGCCAGCAGTCACGCGGACTACGAGCAGTACTTC
TRBV19	-	15	TRBJ1-1	many	CASSIVGTPNTEAFF	TGTGCCAGTAGTATAGTAGGGACACCGAACACTGAAGCTTTCTTT
TRBV28	TRBD1	14	TRBJ2-7	few	CASTKTGSSYEQYF	TGTGCCAGCACCAAGACAGGGAGCTCCTACGAGCAGTACTTC
TRBV13	TRBD1	13	TRBJ1-2	many	CASSLGTGGGYTF	TGTGCCAGCAGCTTAGGGACAGGGGGTGGCTACACCTTC
TRBV2	-	13	TRBJ2-1	many	CASKLAVSNEQFF	TGTGCCAGCAAGCTAGCAGTCTCCAATGAGCAGTTCTTC
TRBV27	-	13	TRBJ2-7	few	CASKSPGAYQQYF	TGTGCCAGCAAGTCACCTGGGGCCTACCAGCAGTACTTC
TRBV27	-	10	TRBJ2-1	few	CAAGGNEQFF	TGTGCGGCGGGCGGTAACGAGCAGTTCTTC
TRBV6-2/TRBV6-3	TRBD1	15	TRBJ2-5	many	CASSTVSGGRETQYF	TGTGCCAGCAGTACCGTCTCAGGGGGCCGGGAGACCCAGTACTTC
TRBV20-1	-	13	TRBJ1-5	many	CSARVQVGQPQHF	TGCAGTGCTAGAGTCCAGGTGGGCCAGCCCCAGCATTTT